This T cell receptor (beta chain) was retrieved from a study of shared clonotypes between healthy human individuals. General observations from the study: Though the depth was large, rarefaction showed that sorted-subset sequencing was incomplete.

Researchers partitioned CD4+ cells into CD45RA+ naive and CD45RA-negative memory subsets. The ends were cut back, 6 bases at V and 3 bases at J, with 9 bases in the middle. Germline V gene lookup returns CDR1 LNHDA and CDR2 SQIVND (reference sequence). The CDR3 spans 13 residues. Concerning this clone itself: Its antigen remains unidentified.

Assay: immunoSEQ multiplex PCR; the TCRdb copy retains only in-frame clones and omits some. The sample contains 1 million to 1.2 million clones, 60% to 80% of which appear only once. This TCR came from a man aged 18 to 30 in good health. Some clones in this sample may be carry-over from other donors' samples. The material sequenced was memory CD4+ T cells from PBMCs. The subset was: CD45RA-negative fraction. This chain uses TRBV19 with TRBJ2-1; D not certain. The CDR3 DNA reads TGTGCCAGTAGCCTGAGAAACTACAATGAGCAGTTCTTC. Protein sequence: CASSLRNYNEQFF.